The 22 T cell receptor beta chains given below trace back to one sample, sequenced in a study of T cell responses to AZD1222 COVID-19 vaccine. Sequencing used immunoSEQ multiplex PCR; TCRdb keeps in-frame clones, though not all of them. The table shows 140,000 or so clones, with more than 85% occurring only once. The sample here was peripheral blood, taken 28 days after the second AZD1222 dose. The receptors were sampled from an adult who received the AZD1222 COVID-19 vaccine.

The chain combines TRBV5-1 with TRBJ2-1; D remains ambiguous. The CDR3 sequence is 15 residues long. The V gene lost 0 bases and the J gene lost 2 bases, with 9 bases spanning the gap. Germline V gene sequence: CDR1 SGHRS, CDR2 YFSETQ. The CDR3 nucleotides read TGCGCCAGCAGCTTGGTCGCTGGCACCTACAATGAGCAGTTCTTC. Translated, it gives CASSLVAGTYNEQFF.

The chain has TRBV27 and TRBJ1-5; D possibly corresponds to TRBD1 (6 bases). V was clipped by 5 bases and J by 3 bases, with 17 bases between them. Germline V CDR1 and CDR2: MNHEY, SMNVEV (reference sequence). The CDR3 has 16 amino acids. CDR3 region: CASSPRTGGVNQPQHF. CDR3 DNA: TGTGCCAGCAGTCCAAGGACGGGGGGCGTCAATCAGCCCCAGCATTTT.

V is TRBV5-1 and J is TRBJ2-3; D is unclear. CDR3 length equals 13 residues. Germline lookup yields CDR1 SGHRS and CDR2 YFSETQ. V shed 6 bases and J shed 6 bases, with 14 bases lying between them. CDR3 nucleotide sequence: TGCGCCAGCAACAAGGACCCTGGGGATACGCAGTATTTT. This codes for CASNKDPGDTQYF.

The rearrangement links TRBV28 to TRBJ1-4, with D tentatively TRBD1 (5 bases). Germline assignment: CDR1 MDHEN and CDR2 SYDVKM. V was shortened by 6 bases and J by 4 bases, with 21 bases between the two germline ends. The CDR3 covers 17 residues. CDR3 sequence reads: CASSLSGGGDYNEKLFF. The CDR3, as DNA: TGTGCCAGCAGCCTCTCGGGCGGGGGGGATTATAATGAAAAACTGTTTTTT. The variable domain in full, with the rest retrieved from reference TRBV28 and TRBJ1-4, is DVKVTQSSRYLVKRTGEKVFLECVQDMDHENMFWYRQDPGLGLRLIYFSYDVKMKEKGDIPEGYSVSREKKERFSLILESASTNQTSMYLCASSLSGGGDYNEKLFFGSGTQLSVL.

In its sample, this clone was seen a few times. The CDR3 nucleotides are TGTGCCAGCAGCTTAGTGGGGCCCCCTAATTCACCCCTCCACTTT. This codes for CASSLVGPPNSPLHF. The V gene is TRBV7-2, the J gene TRBJ1-6, with a tentative D call TRBD1 (5 bases). This CDR3 contains 15 residues. The germline CDR1 and CDR2 sequences are SGHTA and FQGNSA. Trimming left V 1 base short and J 6 bases short, with 10 bases between. Supplemented by reference TRBV7-2 and TRBJ1-6, the full variable domain reads GAGVSQSPSNKVTEKGKDVELRCDPISGHTALYWYRQSLGQGLEFLIYFQGNSAPDKSGLPSDRFSAERTGGSVSTLTIQRTQQEDSAVYLCASSLVGPPNSPLHFGNGTRLTVT.

This chain links TRBV12-3 or TRBV12-4 with TRBJ2-7; D might be TRBD1 (5 bases). This CDR3 spans 11 amino acids. V lost 3 bases, J lost 6 bases, and 6 bases lay in between. DNA for the CDR3: TGTGCCAGCAGTTTGGGGCCCGAGCAGTACTTC. Amino acids: CASSLGPEQYF.

The V gene is TRBV5-1, the J gene TRBJ1-6; the D is unclear. V was cut by 0 bases and J by 7 bases, with 8 bases left in between. Germline V CDR1 and CDR2: SGHRS, YFSETQ. The CDR3 has 14 amino acids. CDR3 sequence: CASSLDPPNSPLHF. In DNA form, the CDR3 reads TGCGCCAGCAGCTTGGATCCCCCAAATTCACCCCTCCACTTT.

V usage is TRBV11-2 and J usage is TRBJ1-2; no reliable D call. Trimming removed 5 bases from V and 1 base from J, with 17 bases in between. From germline, CDR1 is SGHAT and CDR2 FQNNGV. The CDR3 contains 16 residues. The DNA of the CDR3 is TGTGCCAGCAGCGGAAGGGCAGCCCGTTTTAACTATGGCTACACCTTC. This translates into CASSGRAARFNYGYTF.

This chain uses TRBV3-1 (or the pseudogene TRBV3-2) with TRBJ1-5, with D maybe TRBD1 (6 bases). Trimming removed 0 bases from V and 11 bases from J, with 8 bases in between. The CDR3 covers 12 residues. Germline CDR1 is LGHDT and CDR2 is YNNKEL (reference sequence). CDR3 nucleotide sequence: TGTGCCAGCAGCCAAGATAGGGGGACCCAGCATTTT. Translation gives CASSQDRGTQHF.

This clone was observed once. J is TRBJ1-5 and V is TRBV12-3 or TRBV12-4; D remains unclear. V lost 7 bases to trimming and J lost 3 bases, with 10 bases between them. This CDR3 is 13 amino acids long. CDR3 sequence reads: CASTQYINQPQHF. Here the CDR3 DNA reads TGTGCCAGCACTCAGTACATCAATCAGCCCCAGCATTTT.

The V and J genes are TRBV12-5 and TRBJ2-1; D not resolved. V was pared by 6 bases and J by 4 bases, with 4 bases between. This CDR3 spans 11 amino acids. Germline assignment: CDR1 LGHNT and CDR2 FRNRAP. CDR3 nucleotides: TGTGCTAGTGGGGCTTACAATGAGCAGTTCTTC. Translating it yields CASGAYNEQFF.

V and J are TRBV9 and TRBJ2-5, with a possible D match to TRBD1 (6 bases). Trimming shortened V by 3 bases and J by 4 bases, and 37 bases separated the two germline ends. Germline V gene data show CDR1 as SGDLS and CDR2 as YYNGEE. The CDR3 is 22 amino acids. For the CDR3, the DNA is TGTGCCAGCAGCGGTCGGACCCCGGCGTACGTACAGGGTAGGGGTGGCAGAGAGACCCAGTACTTC. It encodes CASSGRTPAYVQGRGGRETQYF.

This chain connects TRBV12-3 or TRBV12-4 to TRBJ1-5, with D maybe TRBD1 (6 bases). This CDR3 spans 13 amino acids. The V and J ends lost 6 bases and 3 bases respectively, with 9 bases between them. CDR3 amino acids: CASRRTDNQPQHF. In nucleotides, the CDR3 is TGTGCCAGCAGACGGACAGACAATCAGCCCCAGCATTTT.

The rearrangement uses TRBV29-1 and TRBJ1-2; D is undetermined. The CDR3 has 12 amino acids. Between the trimmed V and J ends, which lost 4 bases and 7 bases, there was a span of 13 bases. CDR1 is SQVTM and CDR2 is ANQGSEA in the germline V gene. CDR3 DNA: TGCAGCGTTGCGGGTGGGGATGGTGGCTACACCTTC. Translation: CSVAGGDGGYTF.

V usage is TRBV28 and J usage is TRBJ1-2; D not certain. V was clipped by 3 bases and J by 8 bases, with 10 bases between them. The CDR3 extends over 12 amino acids. In germline, CDR1 is MDHEN, CDR2 SYDVKM. CDR3 sequence: CASSFSSRGYTF. CDR3 DNA sequence: TGTGCCAGCAGTTTTTCGTCAAGGGGCTACACCTTC.

The chain combines TRBV4-3 with TRBJ2-5; possible D gene TRBD1, 7 bases. The V and J ends lost 4 bases and 5 bases respectively, with 17 bases between them. The CDR3 has 15 residues. Germline assignment: CDR1 LGHNA and CDR2 YSLEER. In DNA form, the CDR3 reads TGCGCCAGCAGCCCAAACACAGGGGCGGGGGAGACCCAGTACTTC. The encoded protein is CASSPNTGAGETQYF.

V is TRBV18 and J is TRBJ1-1; possible D gene TRBD1, 6 bases. The CDR3 has 13 amino acids. Germline CDR1 and CDR2: KGHSH and LQKENI. Trimming removed 4 bases from V and 2 bases from J, with 8 bases in between. The CDR3 DNA follows: TGTGCCAGCTCACAGGGGGAAAACACTGAAGCTTTCTTT. Translating gives CASSQGENTEAFF. Drawing the rest from reference TRBV18 and TRBJ1-1, the complete variable domain is NAGVMQNPRHLVRRRGQEARLRCSPMKGHSHVYWYRQLPEEGLKFMVYLQKENIIDESGMPKERFSAEFPKEGPSILRIQQVVRGDSAAYFCASSQGENTEAFFGQGTRLTVV.

This chain joins TRBV18 and TRBJ1-5; 7 nucleotides line up with TRBD1. Germline values: CDR1 KGHSH, CDR2 LQKENI. This CDR3 is 17 amino acids long. Losses at the gene ends were 2 bases for V and 9 bases for J; bases not matched to a gene: 16. The CDR3 region is CASSPWAIYRGSSPQHF. The CDR3 region has the DNA TGTGCCAGCTCACCATGGGCAATCTACAGGGGCAGTTCGCCCCAGCATTTT.

This clone came up once. This chain links TRBV19 with TRBJ2-7, with 10 positions matching TRBD2. Germline V gives CDR1 LNHDA, CDR2 SQIVND (reference sequence). CDR3 size: 15 residues. V dropped 6 bases and J dropped 6; count of bases not matched to a gene: 11. CDR3 DNA: TGTGCCAGTAGCAGCCAGGCTAGCGGGAGCCGCGAGCAGTACTTC. This codes for CASSSQASGSREQYF.

The V gene is TRBV6-5, the J gene TRBJ2-3, with 7 bases matching TRBD1. CDR1 is MNHEY and CDR2 is SVGAGI in the germline V gene. Germline trimming cut 4 bases from V and 1 base from J; bases unmatched to any gene: 8. CDR3 length: 16 residues. The CDR3 DNA follows: TGTGCCAGCAGTTTCTCCGGGACAGCCGGCACAGATACGCAGTATTTT. It translates to CASSFSGTAGTDTQYF.

This clone came up once. This CDR3 is also generated by other DNA sequences in the sample. The rearrangement uses TRBV29-1 and TRBJ2-5; D not certain. The CDR3 consists of 11 residues. Per the germline V gene, CDR1 is SQVTM and CDR2 is ANQGSEA. V lost 7 bases and J lost 4, with 10 bases in between. The CDR3 here is CSARVGETQYF. DNA of the CDR3: TGCAGCGCCCGAGTGGGAGAGACCCAGTACTTC.

The V and J genes are TRBV28 and TRBJ2-5; TRBD2 agrees at 9 bases. The germline V gene has CDR1 MDHEN and CDR2 SYDVKM. This CDR3 comprises 14 residues. The junction had 7 bases not matched to a gene; V was cut back by 10 bases and J by 1 base. In nucleotides, the CDR3 is TGTGCCATTAGGATGACTAGCGGCCAAGAGACCCAGTACTTC. Its protein product is CAIRMTSGQETQYF. The full variable domain, in which reference TRBV28 and TRBJ2-5 provide the parts outside the CDR3, is DVKVTQSSRYLVKRTGEKVFLECVQDMDHENMFWYRQDPGLGLRLIYFSYDVKMKEKGDIPEGYSVSREKKERFSLILESASTNQTSMYLCAIRMTSGQETQYFGPGTRLLVL.